These 30 T cell receptor beta chains were all obtained from the same sample, sequenced in a study of OX40 agonist ivuxolimab in advanced cancers. The protocol was immunoSEQ multiplex PCR, while the TCRdb copy is restricted to in-frame clones and leaves out a portion. The data show about 61,000 clones, 92% seen once. The material sequenced was CD4+ or CD8+ T cells sorted from blood, taken in a trial of the OX40 agonist ivuxolimab. These receptor sequences come from an adult with an advanced solid tumor such as melanoma, head and neck, liver or kidney cancer.

This rearrangement joins TRBV19 to TRBJ1-5; 11 nucleotides agree with TRBD1. CDR1 is LNHDA and CDR2 is SQIVND in the germline V gene (reference sequence). This CDR3 region has 16 residues. With 5 bases clipped from V and 6 bases from J, the junction kept 9 bases outside the gene matches. The CDR3 nucleotides read TGTGCCAGTAGTCCAAGGACAGGGGGCTACGGTCAGCCCCAGCATTTT. Its protein is CASSPRTGGYGQPQHF.

The rearrangement links TRBV30 to TRBJ2-4; D possibly matches TRBD1 or TRBD2 (6 bases each). The CDR3 length is 17 residues. Germline-derived CDR1 and CDR2 are GTSNPN and SVGIG (reference sequence). V dropped 4 bases and J dropped 2 bases, with 21 bases sitting between them. The CDR3 reads CAWNPRGGLWSKNIQYF. As DNA, the CDR3 is TGTGCCTGGAATCCTCGTGGGGGGCTGTGGTCCAAAAACATTCAGTACTTC.

This chain joins TRBV27 and TRBJ2-1; possibly TRBD2 for D (5 bases). V was cut by 7 bases and J by 3 bases, with 10 bases left in between. The CDR3 spans 13 residues. CDR1 and CDR2 (germline): MNHEY, SMNVEV (reference sequence). CDR3 region: CASITLDYNEQFF. CDR3 coding DNA: TGTGCCAGCATCACACTAGACTACAATGAGCAGTTCTTC.

The chain carries TRBV13 and TRBJ1-1, with no clear D. This CDR3 spans 12 amino acids. The germline V gene has CDR1 PRHDT and CDR2 FYEKMQ (reference sequence). Trimming stripped 4 bases from V and 4 bases from J, with 7 bases between. The CDR3 region is CASSSPGTEAFF. CDR3 sequence (DNA): TGTGCCAGCAGCTCCCCTGGCACTGAAGCTTTCTTT.

The V gene is TRBV30, the J gene TRBJ2-7; TRBD2 aligns across 7 bases. In germline, CDR1 is GTSNPN, CDR2 SVGIG (reference sequence). V was clipped by 4 bases and J by 5 bases; unmatched bases: 17. The CDR3 spans 16 residues. DNA for the CDR3: TGTGCCTGGATCCCGGTCCGGCGCGGGGGTAGGAACGAGCAGTACTTC. Protein sequence: CAWIPVRRGGRNEQYF.

The chain combines TRBV5-4 with TRBJ2-3; TRBD1 matches at 8 bases. Germline trimming cut 0 bases from V and 2 bases from J; bases unmatched to any gene: 5. The germline CDR1 and CDR2 sequences are SGHNT and YYREEE (reference sequence). The CDR3 covers 16 residues. The CDR3 sequence is CASSLAGGYNTDTQYF. As DNA, the CDR3 is TGTGCCAGCAGCTTGGCAGGGGGCTATAACACAGATACGCAGTATTTT.

This chain links TRBV6-1 with TRBJ2-3, with a possible D match to TRBD2 (5 bases). Trimming removed 2 bases at V and 1 base at J, with 7 bases between. The germline CDR1 and CDR2 sequences are MNHNS and SASEGT. CDR3 length: 14 residues. CDR3 sequence (DNA): TGTGCCAGCAGTGAACTCGGGGGCACAGATACGCAGTATTTT. This gives the protein CASSELGGTDTQYF.

The rearrangement links TRBV5-5 to TRBJ1-5; TRBD1 agrees at 9 bases. The J segment lost 6 bases and the V segment lost 0 bases, leaving 7 bases of the junction unmatched. Germline CDR1 is SGHKS and CDR2 is YYEKEE (reference sequence). The CDR3 is 16 amino acids. The CDR3 protein is CASSLGGTGHIQPQHF. The CDR3 bases are TGTGCCAGCAGCTTGGGGGGGACAGGGCATATTCAGCCCCAGCATTTT.

The J gene is TRBJ1-2, the V gene TRBV9; 8 bases map to TRBD1. The germline V gene has CDR1 SGDLS and CDR2 YYNGEE. Trimming took 2 bases from V and 2 from J; bases not matched to a gene: 20. The CDR3 runs to 20 residues. The CDR3 spells CASSVTPRGQGAEGNYGYTF. The CDR3, as DNA: TGTGCCAGCAGCGTTACCCCGAGGGGGCAGGGGGCAGAAGGGAACTATGGCTACACCTTC.

The rearrangement links TRBV27 to TRBJ1-5; TRBD1 aligns across 7 bases. The CDR3 covers 15 residues. Germline V gene data show CDR1 as MNHEY and CDR2 as SMNVEV (reference sequence). The junction had 7 bases not matched to a gene; V was cut back by 4 bases and J by 4 bases. The CDR3 region is CASSSQGVGNQPQHF. CDR3 in DNA: TGTGCCAGCAGTTCGCAGGGGGTTGGGAATCAGCCCCAGCATTTT.

V usage is TRBV6-5 and J usage is TRBJ2-7; D is undetermined. The CDR3 totals 11 residues. The germline V gene encodes CDR1 MNHEY and CDR2 SVGAGI. V lost 6 bases to trimming and J lost 5 bases, with 8 bases between them. CDR3 in amino acids: CASRDLNEQYV. In DNA, the CDR3 is TGTGCCAGCAGGGATCTAAACGAGCAGTACGTC.

J is TRBJ2-2 and V is TRBV6-5; D is unresolved. CDR3 size: 13 residues. Looked up from germline, CDR1 is MNHEY and CDR2 is SVGAGI. V was clipped by 6 bases and J by 1 base, with 6 bases between them. CDR3 in amino acids: CASRILNTGELFF. CDR3 DNA sequence: TGTGCCAGCAGAATATTGAACACCGGGGAGCTGTTTTTT.

The rearrangement uses TRBV19 and TRBJ1-3; no clear D gene. V was pared by 2 bases and J by 2 bases, with 7 bases between. Germline V lookup: CDR1 LNHDA, CDR2 SQIVND (reference sequence). The CDR3 runs to 14 residues. As DNA, the CDR3 is TGTGCCAGTAGTATAAGAAGAGCTGGAAACACCATATATTTT. This sequence encodes CASSIRRAGNTIYF.

In its sample, this clone was seen once. This rearrangement joins TRBV7-9 to TRBJ1-5; tentatively, D is TRBD1 (6 bases). This CDR3 is built from 15 residues. The ends were cut back, 4 bases at V and 5 bases at J, with 15 bases in the middle. Germline CDR1 SEHNR, CDR2 FQNEAQ (reference sequence). The CDR3 loop is CASSSADRPHQPQHF. CDR3 in DNA: TGTGCCAGCAGCTCCGCCGACAGGCCTCATCAGCCCCAGCATTTT.

V gene TRBV6-5 combines with J gene TRBJ1-1, with D hard to call. Germline assignment: CDR1 MNHEY and CDR2 SVGAGI. This CDR3 region has 14 residues. With 6 bases removed from V and 0 bases from J, the gap between germline ends came to 11 bases. The CDR3 loop reads CASRDWFLNTEAFF. The CDR3 DNA follows: TGTGCCAGCAGGGACTGGTTTCTGAACACTGAAGCTTTCTTT.

This chain uses TRBV10-3 with TRBJ1-1; no reliable D call. CDR3 length: 15 residues. From germline, CDR1 is ENHRY and CDR2 SYGVKD. The ends were cut back, 2 bases at V and 8 bases at J, with 18 bases in the middle. DNA for the CDR3: TGTGCCATCAGTGAGACCTCCGAGAACAGCCCAGAAGCTTTCTTT. Translation: CAISETSENSPEAFF.

This chain links TRBV30 with TRBJ1-2, with D unclear. Germline CDR1 and CDR2: GTSNPN and SVGIG (reference sequence). V lost 2 bases, J lost 7 bases, and 11 bases lay in between. The CDR3 consists of 12 residues. CDR3 in amino acids: CAWSPIGVGYTF. In nucleotides, the CDR3 is TGTGCCTGGAGTCCGATCGGGGTTGGCTACACCTTC.

The chain joins TRBV30 to TRBJ1-2, with D possibly being TRBD1 (5 bases). This CDR3 has 12 residues. The germline gives CDR1 GTSNPN, CDR2 SVGIG (reference sequence). Trimming cost V 0 bases and J 8 bases, with 10 bases left between them. The CDR3 loop reads CAWSVLEGGYTF. The CDR3 bases are TGTGCCTGGAGTGTACTTGAGGGGGGCTACACCTTC.

The rearrangement joins TRBV5-1 to TRBJ2-1; TRBD2 agrees at 8 bases. Germline V CDR1 and CDR2: SGHRS, YFSETQ. J gave up 8 bases and V 0 bases, and 7 bases lay outside the gene matches. This CDR3 is built from 15 residues. The CDR3 bases are TGCGCCAGCAGCTTGGATGTTAGCGGGGTATATGAGCAGTTCTTC. Its protein product is CASSLDVSGVYEQFF.

The chain carries TRBV28 and TRBJ1-1; D is perhaps TRBD1 (5 bases). The germline V gene has CDR1 MDHEN and CDR2 SYDVKM. The CDR3 is 17 amino acids. Trimming removed 1 base from V and 6 bases from J, with 21 bases in between. CDR3 amino acids: CASSLLRGTKPLAEAFF. In nucleotides, the CDR3 is TGTGCCAGCAGTTTATTGCGGGGCACCAAGCCCCTCGCTGAAGCTTTCTTT.

The V call is TRBV4-1, the J call TRBJ2-3; D gene ambiguous. This CDR3 spans 14 amino acids. Germline assignment: CDR1 MGHRA and CDR2 YSYEKL. V lost 4 bases and J lost 2, with 10 bases in between. The CDR3 protein is CASSPPGLTDTQYF. CDR3 DNA sequence: TGCGCCAGCAGCCCCCCAGGTCTCACAGATACGCAGTATTTT.

V and J are TRBV6-5 and TRBJ1-5, with D uncertain. In germline, CDR1 is MNHEY, CDR2 SVGAGI. Trimming shortened V by 0 bases and J by 4 bases, and 10 bases separated the two germline ends. This CDR3 has 15 residues. This CDR3 reads CASSYSAGSNQPQHF. CDR3 nucleotides: TGTGCCAGCAGTTACTCCGCAGGTTCAAATCAGCCCCAGCATTTT.

V usage is TRBV28 and J usage is TRBJ2-1; D possibly corresponds to TRBD2 (7 bases). The V and J ends lost 2 bases and 0 bases respectively, with 11 bases between them. The CDR3 sequence is 16 residues long. The germline V gene has CDR1 MDHEN and CDR2 SYDVKM. The CDR3 sequence: CASSLLRGASYNEQFF. Written as DNA, the CDR3 is TGTGCCAGCAGTTTACTTCGGGGGGCCTCCTACAATGAGCAGTTCTTC.

This clone showed up just a few times. This chain links TRBV4-1 with TRBJ2-5; no clear D gene. The V end lost 2 bases, the J end lost 5 bases, and 6 bases lay between the germline ends. This CDR3 is built from 12 residues. The germline gives CDR1 MGHRA, CDR2 YSYEKL. The DNA of the CDR3 is TGCGCCAGCAGCCAAATCATGGAGACCCAGTACTTC. This sequence encodes CASSQIMETQYF.

This clone was counted once. In nucleotides, the CDR3 is TGCGCCAGCAACCACGGGACCCTAATGAGAAAACTGTTTTTT. Translating gives CASNHGTLMRKLFF. The chain recombines TRBV4-3 with TRBJ1-4, with D perhaps matching TRBD1 (5 bases). V was pared by 7 bases and J by 10 bases, with 19 bases between. Germline assignment: CDR1 LGHNA and CDR2 YSLEER. CDR3 size: 14 residues.

V gene TRBV10-3 combines with J gene TRBJ2-7; no clear D. V gave up 2 bases and J gave up 4 bases, with 12 bases separating them. This CDR3 spans 14 amino acids. Germline-derived CDR1 and CDR2 are ENHRY and SYGVKD. The CDR3 is CAISETPPGYEQYF. The CDR3 DNA reads TGTGCCATCAGTGAGACCCCCCCAGGATACGAGCAGTACTTC.

This clone showed up many times. The V call is TRBV11-3, the J call TRBJ2-5; 11 nucleotides match TRBD1. Germline V gives CDR1 SGHNT, CDR2 YENEEA. V lost 6 bases, J lost 11 bases, and 14 bases stayed unmatched. This CDR3 is 15 amino acids long. DNA for the CDR3: TGTGCCAGCAGTAGCCGGGACAGGGGGGAAAGATGGCAGTACTTC. Amino acid sequence: CASSSRDRGERWQYF. The whole variable domain, remainder taken from reference TRBV11-3 and TRBJ2-5, is EAGVVQSPRYKIIEKKQPVAFWCNPISGHNTLYWYLQNLGQGPELLIRYENEEAVDDSQLPKDRFSAERLKGVDSTLKIQPAELGDSAVYLCASSSRDRGERWQYFGPGTRLLVL.

The chain carries TRBV4-2 and TRBJ1-5; D unclear. Germline-derived CDR1 and CDR2 are LGHNA and YNFKEQ. The germline V and J ends were trimmed by 4 bases and 3 bases, with 7 bases remaining between them. The CDR3 is 13 amino acids. The CDR3 bases are TGTGCCAGCAGCCCGAAGATCAATCAGCCCCAGCATTTT. Protein: CASSPKINQPQHF.

This chain connects TRBV29-1 to TRBJ1-5; maybe TRBD1 (5 bases). CDR1 and CDR2 (germline): SQVTM, ANQGSEA. V lost 8 bases to trimming and J lost 7 bases, with 18 bases between them. The CDR3 extends over 13 amino acids. For the CDR3, the DNA is TGCAGCTACCTCGGCAGGGAAGGGCAGCCCCAGCATTTT. Translation: CSYLGREGQPQHF.

The V gene is TRBV4-1, the J gene TRBJ2-6; no firm D call. The CDR3 consists of 14 residues. Trimming stripped 4 bases from V and 2 bases from J, with 6 bases between. CDR1 MGHRA and CDR2 YSYEKL come from the germline V gene. The chain's CDR3 is CASSRGTGANVLTF. The CDR3 DNA reads as TGCGCCAGCAGCCGAGGAACTGGGGCCAACGTCCTGACTTTC.